This T cell receptor (beta chain) was sequenced in a study of identical twins (dated by TCRdb to about 2016). Background on the whole study: To test whether fetal clonotypes persist, the study used deep sequencing on TCR alpha and beta repertoires from monozygotic twins, unrelated adults of various ages, and cord blood. To rule out contamination, replicate twin experiments were performed at different times with different library preparation protocols.

The library was prepared using 5' RACE. TCRdb records Illumina HiSeq 2000 as the sequencer. A universal primer binding site was introduced by template switching, and a unique molecular identifier was present in the final cDNA, enabling accurate counting of TCR cDNA molecules. Specific primers in the conserved constant-segment region were used to synthesize first-strand cDNA for TCR alpha and beta chains. To control for contamination, every cDNA library carried two barcodes: a SMART-Mk sample barcode plus Illumina barcodes. TruSeq adapter sequences along with Illumina sample barcodes were introduced in two successive PCR steps. The Illumina HiSeq platform was used with custom primers to sequence TCR alpha and beta cDNA libraries. Processing in the source paper ran as follows. Unique molecular identifiers were extracted from raw reads with MiGEC, and CDR3 positions were determined with MiXCR. For each individual, recombination models were inferred using an EM algorithm with the repgenHMM and IGoR tools. Shared clonotypes were analyzed with the tcR package in R, and sharing was normalized by the product of cloneset sizes. To study raw recombination free of thymic and clonal selection effects, out-of-frame nonproductive sequences were analyzed. TCRdb reprocessing: public reads trimmed at Q25 with fastp, clones called with MiXCR, in-frame beta chains kept. Rows are unified per CDR3 protein, each entry keeping the most common DNA and genes. TCRdb, not the authors, supplied the V and J calls. This sample has around 220,000 distinct CDR3 sequences in its table, and about 14% of those were observed once. Of the sample, approximately 9.3% falls within the top ten clones.

What the study reported, not specific to this receptor: Compared with coincidental sharing between unrelated individuals, out-of-frame TCR alpha sequences shared between twins had an excess of sequences with low generation probability. Conclusions relied on cross-sectional statistical analysis, since the same donors could not be followed over many years. A weaker excess of twin sharing was found in beta out-of-frame sequences because the signal-to-noise ratio was lowered by fewer shared sequences. Fewer insertions were carried by abundant cord blood beta clonotypes, a similar but weaker trend appeared in young adult naive repertoires, and no such trend appeared in memory repertoires. Invariant T cells such as MAIT and iNKT could partly confound zero-insertion analyses, although diverse VJ usage argued against such confounding for most clonotypes. Out-of-frame TCR alpha sharing in monozygotic twins was systematically underestimated by recombination models, whereas sharing between unrelated individuals was in agreement with the recombination models.

The germline V gene (reference sequence) provides CDR1 SEHNR and CDR2 FQNEAQ. V is shortened by 5 bases, J by 3 bases, and the region joining them spans 13 bases. The CDR3 spans 15 residues, from the cysteine through the phenylalanine. The CDR3 DNA has 45 bases and is translated from base 1. Only healthy Caucasian donors were included. Miltenyi CD45RO+ enrichment and human naive T-cell isolation kits were used to isolate memory (CD45RO+) and naive T cells from PBMC. This clonotype was recorded many times. What this receptor recognizes is not known. Per-nucleotide qualities are absent, and no much larger clonotype sits a single base away.

Sequencing input: memory (CD45RO+) T cells sorted from blood. Per the publication, the cell subset or site label means: CD45RO+ enriched T cells. The TCR originated in a young woman in good health. Recombination connected TRBV7-9 to TRBJ1-4; D gene: possibly TRBD1, on 6 matching bases. CDR3 reads: CASSGTPGANEKLFF. The DNA sequence follows: TGTGCCAGCAGCGGGACACCGGGTGCTAATGAAAAACTGTTTTTT.